This TCR beta chain originates from a study of T cell changes during pregnancy in multiple sclerosis. This clone showed up just once. Sequenced by immunoSEQ multiplex PCR; TCRdb stores in-frame clones only, minus some. The repertoire includes about 20,000 clones, 88% of them detected once, and approximately 7% sits in the top ten. Germline-derived CDR1 and CDR2 are SGDLS and YYNGEE. The J segment lost 7 bases and the V segment lost 4 bases, leaving 17 bases of the junction unmatched. This CDR3 region has 17 residues. The receptor was derived from a female donor in good health, enrolled as a control in a pregnancy study. The chain combines TRBV9 with TRBJ2-1, with TRBD2 matching over 7 bases. The material sequenced was CD8+ T cells from peripheral blood mononuclear cells, taken in the third trimester of pregnancy. CDR3 nucleotides: TGTGCCAGCAGCAAACGGGACTACCAGCCCGGGGGAAATGAGCAGTTCTTC. It codes for CASSKRDYQPGGNEQFF.